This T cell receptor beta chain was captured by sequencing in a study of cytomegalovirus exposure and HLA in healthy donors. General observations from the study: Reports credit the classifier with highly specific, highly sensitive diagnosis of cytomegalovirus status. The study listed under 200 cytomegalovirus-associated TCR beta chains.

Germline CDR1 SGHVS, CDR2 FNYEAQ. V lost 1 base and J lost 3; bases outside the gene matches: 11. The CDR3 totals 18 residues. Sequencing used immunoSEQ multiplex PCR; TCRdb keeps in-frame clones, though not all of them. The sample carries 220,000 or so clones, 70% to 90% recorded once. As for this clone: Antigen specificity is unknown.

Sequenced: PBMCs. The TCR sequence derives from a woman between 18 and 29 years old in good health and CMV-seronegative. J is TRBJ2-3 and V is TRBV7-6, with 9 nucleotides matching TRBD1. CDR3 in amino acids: CASSLVEGQGVRTDTQYF. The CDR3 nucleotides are TGTGCCAGCAGCTTAGTGGAGGGACAGGGTGTGAGGACAGATACGCAGTATTTT.